A single sample gave rise to the 32 T cell receptor beta chains below, sequenced in a study of early T cells in non-severe SARS-CoV-2 infection. MiXCR was run by TCRdb on the 5' RACE reads, yielding one entry per CDR3 protein. The repertoire holds 55,000 or so distinct CDR3 sequences, about 5.9% seen once, with under 5% in the top ten. Sample: whole blood. The receptors here all came from an adult who was a healthcare worker with PCR-confirmed SARS-CoV-2 infection or an uninfected control (not recorded which).

This clonotype turned up a few times. The chain carries TRBV15 and TRBJ2-7; 10 bases fit TRBD1. The V gene end was trimmed by 5 bases and the J gene end by 2 bases; junction bases not matched to a gene: 3. In germline, CDR1 is LNHNV, CDR2 YYDKDF (reference sequence). The CDR3 contains 14 residues. CDR3 in amino acids: CATSRDRGTYEQYF. For the CDR3, the DNA is TGTGCCACCAGCCGGGACAGGGGAACCTACGAGCAGTACTTC.

This clonotype was found many times. The junction does not match germline at one end; this may be a read error. The rearrangement links TRBV11-2 to TRBJ1-2; no firm D call. Per the germline V gene, CDR1 is SGHAT and CDR2 is FQNNGV. The CDR3 consists of 16 residues. CDR3: CASSLDGSRAPYGYTF. Written as DNA, the CDR3 is TGTGCCAGCAGCCTAGACGGGAGTCGGGCGCCCTATGGCTACACCTTC.

CDR3 sequence (DNA): TGCGCCAGCAGCCAAGATAGAGTCTCCTACAATGAGCAGTTCTTC. Translated: CASSQDRVSYNEQFF. J is TRBJ2-1 and V is TRBV4-3; D gene unclear. Germline CDR1 reads LGHNA; CDR2 reads YSLEER. V was shortened by 0 bases and J by 0 bases, with 6 bases between the two germline ends. The CDR3 contains 15 residues.

The V gene is TRBV19, the J gene TRBJ1-2, with D unresolved. Germline CDR1 is LNHDA and CDR2 is SQIVND (reference sequence). V dropped 4 bases and J dropped 5 bases, with 20 bases sitting between them. The CDR3 contains 16 residues. The CDR3 reads CASSTTEEAWRYGYTF. DNA of the CDR3: TGTGCCAGTAGTACCACTGAGGAAGCGTGGAGATATGGCTACACCTTC.

The rearrangement links TRBV6-2 or TRBV6-3 to TRBJ2-3; no firm D call. Trimming shortened V by 7 bases and J by 5 bases, and 7 bases separated the two germline ends. Germline CDR1 is MNHEY and CDR2 is SVGEGT. This CDR3 is 11 amino acids long. The CDR3 reads CASMRRDTQYF. The CDR3 nucleotides read TGTGCCAGCATGAGGAGAGATACGCAGTATTTT.

There are many counts of this clonotype. The chain is built from TRBV7-2 and TRBJ2-7, with D tentatively TRBD1 (6 bases). Between the trimmed V and J ends, which lost 3 bases and 5 bases, there was a span of 14 bases. The CDR3 has 14 residues. The germline V gene encodes CDR1 SGHTA and CDR2 FQGNSA. CDR3 coding DNA: TGTGCCAGCAGCTTTTTGCGGACAGAGAACGAGCAGTACTTC. It translates to CASSFLRTENEQYF.

This clonotype was counted ten times or more. The J gene is TRBJ2-1, the V gene TRBV7-2; unclear D gene. V was trimmed by 1 base and J by 14 bases, leaving 12 bases between them. This CDR3 spans 12 amino acids. Germline loops: CDR1 SGHTA, CDR2 FQGNSA. The DNA for the CDR3 is TGTGCCAGCAGCTTAGAGGGTCTAAGGGAGTTCTTC. This gives the protein CASSLEGLREFF.

This chain connects TRBV28 to TRBJ2-3, with D perhaps matching TRBD1 (5 bases). V lost 6 bases and J 2 bases, leaving 9 bases between the germline ends. Per germline, CDR1 MDHEN and CDR2 SYDVKM. The CDR3 runs 13 residues. CDR3 DNA: TGTGCCAGCAGCGGACACCTCACAGATACGCAGTATTTT. Translation: CASSGHLTDTQYF.

J is TRBJ1-2 and V is TRBV5-5; weak D call: TRBD1 (5 bases). The CDR3 runs 17 residues. Trimming took 0 bases from V and 8 from J, leaving 23 bases between them. Germline V gives CDR1 SGHKS, CDR2 YYEKEE (reference sequence). The DNA for the CDR3 is TGTGCCAGCAGCTTGGCCCCCGACAGCTCAGGGAGGCAGGGCTACACCTTC. The encoded protein is CASSLAPDSSGRQGYTF.

Comments on this clonotype: This may stem from a read error, because a much larger clone lies one nucleotide away. The chain recombines TRBV24-1 with TRBJ2-2; D is ambiguous. The CDR3 totals 13 residues. From germline, CDR1 is KGHDR and CDR2 SFDVKD. The CDR3 coding sequence is TGTGCCACCAGTGACCCCTACACCGTGGAGCTGTTTTTT. Amino acids: CATSDPYTVELFF.

The gene calls are TRBV5-4 and TRBJ2-3; D remains unclear. Per the germline V gene, CDR1 is SGHNT and CDR2 is YYREEE (reference sequence). This CDR3 comprises 14 residues. V was cut by 0 bases and J by 1 base, with 6 bases left in between. The CDR3 loop reads CASSLDPGTDTQYF. The CDR3 nucleotides read TGTGCCAGCAGCTTGGACCCAGGCACAGATACGCAGTATTTT.

This clonotype was counted many times. This chain links TRBV10-2 with TRBJ2-1; D unclear. V shed 2 bases and J shed 2 bases, with 10 bases lying between them. Per germline, CDR1 WSHSY and CDR2 SAAADI. The CDR3 has 15 amino acids. CDR3 in DNA: TGCGCCAGCAGTGAGGTCCCGTGGCCCTACAATGAGCAGTTCTTC. Encoded protein: CASSEVPWPYNEQFF.

This clonotype was observed a few times. This rearrangement joins TRBV18 to TRBJ1-1; 7 nucleotides line up with TRBD1. Per the germline V gene, CDR1 is KGHSH and CDR2 is LQKENI. The CDR3 sequence is 15 residues long. V gave up 6 bases and J gave up 2 bases; unmatched junction bases: 9. The CDR3, as DNA: TGTGCCAGCTCCAAGAACGACAGGGCCAACACTGAAGCTTTCTTT. This encodes CASSKNDRANTEAFF.

This clonotype appeared a few times. CDR3 sequence reads: CASSPSRGSSTEAFF. CDR3 in DNA: TGTGCCAGCAGCCCCAGCAGGGGGTCTAGCACTGAAGCTTTCTTT. This chain connects TRBV3-1 to TRBJ1-1, with 7 bases lining up with TRBD1. This CDR3 is 15 amino acids long. Trimming cost V 4 bases and J 4 bases; bases outside gene matches: 9. The V gene's germline CDR1 is LGHDT and CDR2 YNNKEL (reference sequence).

This clonotype was seen at least ten times. The rearrangement joins TRBV14 to TRBJ2-7; D not certain. The CDR3 is 12 amino acids. V was cut by 1 base and J by 3 bases, with 4 bases left in between. Germline V gives CDR1 SGHDN, CDR2 FVKESK. The CDR3 bases are TGTGCCAGCAGCCAAGTCGGCTACGAGCAGTACTTC. Amino acids: CASSQVGYEQYF.

The sample holds many counts of this clonotype. This sequence joins TRBV5-6 and TRBJ2-1; 9 bases map to TRBD2. V was pared by 3 bases and J by 0 bases, with 7 bases of the junction left unmatched. The CDR3 has 17 amino acids. CDR1 and CDR2 from the germline V gene are SGHDT and YYEEEE. The CDR3 region is CASSSTLTSGSYNEQFF. The CDR3 bases are TGTGCCAGCAGCTCAACACTGACTAGCGGCTCCTACAATGAGCAGTTCTTC.

The chain couples TRBV2 to TRBJ1-1; D remains ambiguous. V gave up 11 bases and J gave up 8 bases, with 6 bases separating them. The CDR3 has 8 amino acids. CDR1 and CDR2 from the germline V gene are SNHLY and FYNNEI. As DNA, the CDR3 is TGTGCCGGTTCAGAAGCTTTCTTT. Its protein is CAGSEAFF.

The V and J genes are TRBV25-1 and TRBJ2-5; TRBD1 might be the D (6 bases). The V end lost 1 base, the J end lost 3 bases, and 12 bases lay between the germline ends. The V gene's germline CDR1 is MGHDK and CDR2 SYGVNS. This CDR3 contains 15 residues. Here the CDR3 reads CASSEWAGAKETQYF. In DNA form, the CDR3 reads TGTGCCAGCAGTGAATGGGCAGGGGCTAAAGAGACCCAGTACTTC.

This chain connects TRBV6-2 or TRBV6-3 to TRBJ2-1; D perhaps matches TRBD1 (5 bases). The V end was cut by 3 bases, the J end by 0 bases, with 6 bases between. In germline, CDR1 is MNHEY, CDR2 SVGEGT. CDR3 size: 14 residues. In nucleotides, the CDR3 is TGTGCCAGCAGTTATCAGGGCTCCTACAATGAGCAGTTCTTC. Amino acid sequence: CASSYQGSYNEQFF.

This clonotype was detected many times. CDR3: CSAPSRANYGYTF. CDR3 in DNA: TGCAGTGCACCCAGCAGGGCTAACTATGGCTACACCTTC. This rearrangement joins TRBV20-1 to TRBJ1-2, with D possibly being TRBD1 (5 bases). Trimming took 6 bases from V and 0 from J, leaving 11 bases between them. There are 13 residues in the CDR3. Germline-derived CDR1 and CDR2 are DFQATT and SNEGSKA (reference sequence).

This clonotype was counted at least ten times. DNA of the CDR3: TGTGCCAGCAGCAAGGCCGGGGTTGGAAACACCATATATTTT. Its translation: CASSKAGVGNTIYF. This chain links TRBV3-1 with TRBJ1-3; D remains ambiguous. The CDR3 has 14 residues. The germline V gene has CDR1 LGHDT and CDR2 YNNKEL (reference sequence). V lost 5 bases, J lost 3 bases, and 11 bases lay in between.

The sample holds many counts of this clonotype. The chain is built from TRBV3-1 and TRBJ2-7; D remains unclear. CDR1 LGHDT and CDR2 YNNKEL come from the germline V gene (reference sequence). Trimming left V 4 bases short and J 0 bases short, with 10 bases between. The CDR3 consists of 14 residues. This CDR3 is CASSPHITSYEQYF. The CDR3 bases are TGTGCCAGCAGCCCCCACATTACCTCCTACGAGCAGTACTTC.

This sequence joins TRBV3-1 and TRBJ2-3, with 7 nucleotides matching TRBD1. There are 18 residues in the CDR3. Germline loops: CDR1 LGHDT, CDR2 YNNKEL (reference sequence). Trimming took 5 bases from V and 2 from J; bases not matched to a gene: 16. CDR3 amino acids: CASSKRQGPLQFTDTQYF. The CDR3 DNA sequence: TGTGCCAGCAGCAAGCGACAGGGCCCATTACAATTCACAGATACGCAGTATTTT.

This clonotype was found many times. The rearrangement links TRBV3-1 to TRBJ1-6; D ambiguous. The CDR3 length is 12 residues. The germline gives CDR1 LGHDT, CDR2 YNNKEL (reference sequence). V lost 0 bases to trimming and J lost 10 bases, with 4 bases between them. As DNA, the CDR3 is TGTGCCAGCAGCCAAGATCCCTCACCCCTCCACTTT. Translation: CASSQDPSPLHF.

This clonotype was seen repeatedly, ten times or more. This chain joins TRBV12-3 or TRBV12-4 and TRBJ2-7; 8 bases line up with TRBD2. J lost 3 bases, V lost 7 bases, and 2 bases had no gene match. CDR3 length equals 12 residues. For the CDR3, the DNA is TGTGCCAGCACGGGGGGGGTCTACGAGCAGTACTTC. This sequence encodes CASTGGVYEQYF.

This clonotype has a count of ten or more. The J gene is TRBJ2-7, the V gene TRBV6-5; the D is unclear. V gave up 5 bases and J gave up 3 bases, with 17 bases separating them. Germline CDR1 reads MNHEY; CDR2 reads SVGAGI. This CDR3 is built from 15 residues. CDR3 coding DNA: TGTGCCAGCAGTCGAACCCACACAGCCTTCTACGAGCAGTACTTC. This sequence encodes CASSRTHTAFYEQYF.

This clonotype was recorded at least ten times. V and J are TRBV12-3 or TRBV12-4 and TRBJ2-5; no clear D gene. CDR3 length: 16 amino acids. Trimming removed 6 bases at V and 2 bases at J, with 19 bases between. This CDR3 is CASSPTGRFRQETQYF. CDR3 sequence (DNA): TGTGCCAGCAGCCCCACCGGGCGGTTCCGGCAAGAGACCCAGTACTTC.

The CDR3 DNA follows: TGTGCCAGCAGCCAAGATACTGTCCGAGGTCAGCCCCAGCATTTT. This sequence encodes CASSQDTVRGQPQHF. The genes are TRBV3-1 and TRBJ1-5, with no clear D. In germline, CDR1 is LGHDT, CDR2 YNNKEL (reference sequence). This CDR3 spans 15 amino acids. V was pared by 0 bases and J by 6 bases, with 12 bases between.

The rearrangement links TRBV10-3 to TRBJ2-7; D unresolved. Germline CDR1 reads ENHRY; CDR2 reads SYGVKD. Trimming shortened V by 2 bases and J by 4 bases, and 6 bases separated the two germline ends. This CDR3 region has 12 residues. CDR3 in amino acids: CAISETAYEQYF. The CDR3 nucleotides are TGTGCCATCAGTGAGACAGCTTACGAGCAGTACTTC.

This clonotype was counted many times. Here the CDR3 reads CASKFDGNNQPQHF. The CDR3 nucleotides are TGTGCCAGTAAGTTCGACGGTAACAATCAGCCCCAGCATTTT. The genes are TRBV19 and TRBJ1-5; D gene uncertain. Germline CDR1 LNHDA, CDR2 SQIVND (reference sequence). Trimming stripped 7 bases from V and 3 bases from J, with 13 bases between. This CDR3 is built from 14 residues.

This clonotype came up many times. The chain couples TRBV20-1 to TRBJ2-2; either TRBD1 or TRBD2 may fit D (5 bases each). This CDR3 has 14 amino acids. The germline V gene has CDR1 DFQATT and CDR2 SNEGSKA (reference sequence). Trimming pared 6 bases from V and 4 bases from J, leaving 15 bases between. CDR3: CSAPGPLSTGELFF. The CDR3 region has the DNA TGCAGTGCCCCGGGACCCTTGTCCACCGGGGAGCTGTTTTTT.

This clonotype occurred many times. The rearrangement joins TRBV6-2 or TRBV6-3 to TRBJ1-1; no definite D call. V lost 2 bases and J lost 1, with 11 bases in between. This CDR3 comprises 15 residues. Germline V gene data show CDR1 as MNHEY and CDR2 as SVGEGT. The CDR3 here is CASSYAGNSNTEAFF. In nucleotides, the CDR3 is TGTGCCAGCAGTTACGCCGGAAATTCGAACACTGAAGCTTTCTTT.